This TCR beta chain is from a study of identical twins. Overall study findings and caveats: Model-predicted out-of-frame TCR alpha sharing fell below observed values in monozygotic twins. Twin-shared out-of-frame alpha sequences were enriched for low generation probability. While abundant cord blood beta clonotypes carried fewer insertions, memory repertoires showed no such pattern.

CDR3 length equals 16 residues. The V segment lost 2 bases and the J segment 10 bases; nucleotides outside the gene matches: 13. From germline, CDR1 is SGHAT and CDR2 FQNNGV. Comment on this clonotype: Its antigen remains unidentified.

Through template switching, a universal primer site was introduced, and the cDNA contained unique molecular identifiers. One entry per CDR3 protein, called by TCRdb with MiXCR from the 5' RACE reads. The sample includes approximately 220,000 distinct CDR3 sequences, 7.5% of them seen just once. This sample was shared with a second study, whose subject was yellow fever vaccine responses in identical twins.

Sequenced: memory (CD45RO+) T cells sorted from blood. This receptor was identified in a woman under 30 in good health. This chain uses TRBV11-2 with TRBJ2-1; TRBD2 matches at 8 bases. This chain's CDR3 is CASSLISGRQGGEQFF. CDR3 DNA sequence: TGTGCCAGCAGCTTAATCAGCGGGAGACAAGGGGGGGAGCAGTTCTTC.